This T cell receptor (beta chain) was recovered during a study of identical twins (dated by TCRdb to the mid-2010s). Notes on the research overall: TCR alpha and beta repertoires from monozygotic twins, unrelated adults of various ages and cord blood were deep-sequenced to test whether fetal clonotypes persist. To rule out contamination, the twin experiments were replicated at different times with different library preparation protocols. The paper's findings and limits, for the study overall: Conclusions relied on cross-sectional statistical analysis, since the same donors could not be followed over many years. A weaker excess of twin sharing was found in beta out-of-frame sequences because the signal-to-noise ratio was lowered by fewer shared sequences. Compared with coincidental sharing between unrelated individuals, an excess of low generation-probability sequences was observed among out-of-frame TCR alpha sequences shared between twins. Invariant T cells such as MAIT and iNKT could partly confound zero-insertion analyses, though diverse VJ usage argued against this for most clonotypes. Fewer insertions were carried by abundant cord blood beta clonotypes, a similar but weaker trend appeared in young adult naive repertoires, and no such trend appeared in memory repertoires. In monozygotic twins, out-of-frame TCR alpha sharing was systematically underestimated by recombination models, although the models agreed with sharing between unrelated individuals.

As to this clonotype: Its target antigen remains unknown. Base qualities are not recorded, but no much larger clone differs from it by a single base.

Every donor in the study was a healthy Caucasian. Three pairs of female monozygotic twins, all aged about 18 to 29 years, were included in the twin cohort. Positive isolation kits from Invitrogen were used to isolate the CD4+ and CD8+ T cell populations. Library preparation employed 5' RACE. The run used an Illumina HiSeq 2000. A universal primer binding site was introduced by template switching, and a unique molecular identifier was present in the final cDNA, enabling accurate counting of TCR cDNA molecules. Specific primers in the conserved constant-segment region were used to synthesize first-strand cDNA for TCR alpha and beta chains. To control for contamination, every cDNA library was double barcoded, receiving both a SMART-Mk sample barcode and Illumina barcodes. TruSeq adapter sequences, together with Illumina sample barcodes, were added in two successive PCR steps. The Illumina HiSeq platform was used with custom primers to sequence TCR alpha and beta cDNA libraries. The authors processed their data as follows. Unique molecular identifiers were extracted from raw reads with MiGEC, and CDR3 positions were determined with MiXCR. Recombination models were inferred per individual with the repgenHMM and IGoR tools using an EM algorithm. Shared clonotypes were analyzed with the tcR package in R, and sharing was normalized by the product of cloneset sizes. Out-of-frame nonproductive sequences were analyzed to study raw recombination free of thymic and clonal selection effects. The raw public data were reprocessed by TCRdb itself: fastp quality trimming at Q25, MiXCR clonotype calling, in-frame beta chains only. Identical CDR3 protein sequences are pooled into one entry, listed with their most common genes and DNA. TCRdb, not the original authors, processed these V and J calls. This sample gives roughly 350,000 distinct CDR3 sequences in total; approximately 13% of them show up just once. Approximately 7.9% of the sample lies in the top ten.

This same sample was also part of a study on yellow fever vaccine responses in identical twins. The second study's paper adds: The authors reported that the T cell response to vaccination in identical twins appeared partly convergent and partly personalized. In identical twins, the study followed T cell clones that responded to the vaccine with precision.

The sequenced material came from CD8+ T cells sorted from blood. This sequence was found in a woman aged 18-29 years in good health.

The CDR3 protein: CASSLTLVVEAFF. The nucleotides are TGTGCCAGCAGCTTGACCCTTGTGGTTGAAGCTTTCTTT. The rearranged segments are TRBV5-6 and TRBJ1-1, with no confidently assigned D gene. The trim is 1 base for V and 7 bases for J, with a gap of 11 bases between the germline ends. The germline V gene gives CDR1 as SGHDT and CDR2 as YYEEEE. Measured from the cysteine to the phenylalanine, the CDR3 is 13 residues long. Here the CDR3 DNA is all that survives: 39 bases in frame from base 1.